One T cell receptor (beta chain) is described in this entry. Here immunoSEQ multiplex PCR was the method, and the copy in TCRdb shows in-frame clones only, minus some. The table includes more than 85,000 clones, 90% to 95% detected once. These data belong to a study of T cell changes during pregnancy in multiple sclerosis. Germline CDR1 and CDR2: SEHNR and FQNEAQ (reference sequence). CDR3 length equals 13 residues. Trimming stripped 6 bases from V and 0 bases from J, with 9 bases between. The chain joins TRBV7-9 to TRBJ2-7; no reliable D call. Material: peripheral blood, obtained in the third trimester of pregnancy. This TCR was recovered from a female donor in good health, enrolled as a control in a pregnancy study. This CDR3 reads CASRQSSSYEQYF. DNA of the CDR3: TGTGCCAGCAGACAGTCAAGCTCCTACGAGCAGTACTTC.